Sequencing of this T cell receptor (beta chain) was carried out in a study of blood T cell repertoires in COVID-19. On the study more broadly: The United States, Italy and Spain supplied acute and convalescent COVID-19 samples. PBMCs, B-cell-depleted T cells, or T cells provided the cDNA or gDNA that made up the material.

The CDR3 is made up of 14 amino acids. The V and J ends lost 3 bases and 2 bases respectively, with 10 bases between them. Germline values: CDR1 SNHLY, CDR2 FYNNEI. Per the original methods: Amplification from reference gene primers served as the basis for estimated nucleated cell counts. Libraries were prepared by immunoSEQ multiplex PCR; TCRdb keeps only in-frame clonotypes and omits some of them. V and J calls and clone size follow that table, whereas D and trimming were derived from the DNA. The table has around 140,000 clones, roughly 91% seen once; the top ten hold around 2.9%. This TCR came from a man aged 60 to 75 with active or convalescent COVID-19. The chain recombines TRBV2 with TRBJ1-1; D possibly corresponds to TRBD1 (5 bases). Specimen: peripheral blood. CDR3 region: CASSDRGGNTEAFF. The CDR3, as DNA: TGTGCCAGCAGTGATCGGGGGGGAAACACTGAAGCTTTCTTT.